This T cell receptor (beta chain) stems from a study of Tregs in tolerant kidney transplant recipients. Here immunoSEQ multiplex PCR was the method, and the copy in TCRdb shows in-frame clones only, minus some. The profile shows tens of thousands of clones, more than 90% of them singletons. Thawed PBMCs were FACS-sorted into unstimulated CD4+CD25+CD127- regulatory T cells, CD4+CD25- non-regulatory cells, CD4 and CD8 cells. V was cut by 2 bases and J by 0 bases, with 15 bases left in between. Per the germline V gene, CDR1 is SGHVS and CDR2 is FQNEAQ. The CDR3 contains 17 residues. Notes on this clone: Antigen specificity is unknown.

Findings of the study overall: Few patients were studied, so findings need validation in larger groups. Biological reproducibility was not directly addressed, but technical replication error appeared minimal.

This clonotype was obtained from a human donor in good health. The chain joins TRBV7-8 to TRBJ2-3; weak D call: TRBD2 (6 bases). Sequencing used CD8+ T cells from blood. The CDR3 spells CASSLLVGEVSTDTQYF. The CDR3 DNA is TGTGCCAGCAGCTTATTGGTGGGGGAGGTCAGCACAGATACGCAGTATTTT. Combining the CDR3 with reference TRBV7-8 and TRBJ2-3 gives the whole variable domain GAGVSQSPRYKVAKRGQDVALRCDPISGHVSLFWYQQALGQGPEFLTYFQNEAQLDKSGLPSDRFFAERPEGSVSTLKIQRTQQEDSAVYLCASSLLVGEVSTDTQYFGPGTRLTVL.